This T cell receptor beta chain was identified in a study of control samples from healthy donors and cancer patients. Profiling relied on immunoSEQ multiplex PCR, and the TCRdb table lists in-frame clones only, not all of them. Altogether approximately 70,000 clones are present, approximately 84% being singletons, with the ten largest covering 25% to 35%. The table lists this clone with a few counts. Germline assignment: CDR1 SGHRS and CDR2 YFSETQ. The CDR3 sequence is 13 residues long. Trimming removed 1 base at V and 6 bases at J, with 11 bases between. The sequenced sample consisted of blood. The origin of this receptor is a man between 45 and 60 years old in good health. This chain links TRBV5-1 with TRBJ2-7; no definite D call. DNA for the CDR3: TGCGCCAGCAGCTTGAATTTTGCAGGCGAGCAGTACTTC. Protein sequence: CASSLNFAGEQYF.